The 7 T cell receptor beta chains below come from one sample, sequenced in a study of identical twins (TCRdb year 2016). Libraries were prepared through 5' RACE. The listed sequencing device is Illumina HiSeq 2000. Using fastp trimming at Q25 and MiXCR clonotype assembly, TCRdb reanalyzed the public sequencing data and kept in-frame beta chains. Identical CDR3 proteins give one entry, which carries the most common genes and DNA. The sample table holds approximately 260,000 distinct CDR3 sequences, of which 11% to 15% were seen once. 8.8% of the sample is held by the ten biggest clonotypes. Sample: memory (CD45RO+) T cells sorted from blood. The sample's cell subset or site, from its label and the paper: CD45RO+ enriched T cells. These receptors were taken from a woman between 18 and 30 years old in good health.

This clonotype was counted many times. The chain couples TRBV7-2 to TRBJ2-3; 9 bases are a match to TRBD2. The length of the CDR3 is 16 residues. CDR1 is SGHTA, CDR2 FQGNSA, per germline. Trimming removed 1 base from V and 2 bases from J; junction bases left unmatched: 4. CDR3 amino acids: CASSLVAGGYTDTQYF. In DNA form, the CDR3 reads TGTGCCAGCAGCTTAGTGGCGGGAGGGTACACAGATACGCAGTATTTT.

This chain connects TRBV5-1 to TRBJ2-5; a possible D gene is TRBD1 (6 bases). V lost 4 bases, J lost 3 bases, and 16 bases lay in between. CDR1 and CDR2 (germline): SGHRS, YFSETQ. This CDR3 contains 15 residues. The CDR3 here is CASSPITGPKETQYF. DNA for the CDR3: TGCGCCAGCAGCCCAATTACAGGGCCGAAAGAGACCCAGTACTTC.

This clonotype has only a few counts. The V call is TRBV11-3, the J call TRBJ1-6, with D unresolved. The germline gives CDR1 SGHNT, CDR2 YENEEA. Trimming took 0 bases from V and 11 from J, leaving 17 bases between them. The CDR3 extends over 16 amino acids. For the CDR3, the DNA is TGTGCCAGCAGCTTAGACGCGGGCTTTGGGAATCCACCCCTCCACTTT. Its translation: CASSLDAGFGNPPLHF.

The sample holds a few counts of this clonotype. This rearrangement joins TRBV4-3 to TRBJ2-1; the D gene could be TRBD1 or TRBD2 (6 bases each). The germline CDR1 and CDR2 sequences are LGHNA and YSLEER. The CDR3 totals 14 residues. V was cut by 2 bases and J by 8 bases, with 13 bases left in between. The CDR3 region is CASSQKLGGHEQFF. The DNA of the CDR3 is TGCGCCAGCAGCCAAAAACTGGGGGGCCATGAGCAGTTCTTC.

This clonotype turned up a few times. V is TRBV24-1 and J is TRBJ2-2, with 9 bases identical to TRBD1. The CDR3 extends over 13 amino acids. CDR1 and CDR2 from the germline V gene are KGHDR and SFDVKD. The ends lost 12 bases at V and 6 bases at J; junction bases unmatched: 7. The CDR3 DNA sequence: TGTGCCTCACAGGGGGCGCGGGCCGGGGAGCTGTTTTTT. Protein sequence: CASQGARAGELFF.

The chain combines TRBV7-8 with TRBJ2-7; D perhaps matches TRBD2 (5 bases). This CDR3 is 14 amino acids long. The V gene lost 5 bases and the J gene lost 5 bases, with 16 bases spanning the gap. Germline-derived CDR1 and CDR2 are SGHVS and FQNEAQ. For the CDR3, the DNA is TGTGCCAGCAGCGAAAGTCGGGGTCCGGACGAGCAGTACTTC. Translated: CASSESRGPDEQYF.

The rearrangement uses TRBV5-1 and TRBJ1-2; 7 bases agree with TRBD1. J was trimmed by 2 bases and V by 4 bases; bases with no gene match: 8. Germline CDR1 and CDR2: SGHRS and YFSETQ. CDR3 length: 15 residues. The CDR3 DNA follows: TGCGCCAGCAGCATAGGGGACAGAGAAAACTATGGCTACACCTTC. Protein sequence: CASSIGDRENYGYTF.